The present T cell receptor (beta chain) was sequenced within a study of blood T cell repertoires in COVID-19. The repertoire was sequenced with immunoSEQ multiplex PCR; TCRdb's copy has only in-frame clones and lacks some. The sample lists 110,000 to 150,000 clones; about 76% were seen once. The sequence derives from a human donor in a cohort sampled during active COVID-19. Sequences were obtained from peripheral blood.

CDR3 residues: CASSWGRQETQYF. The CDR3 DNA is TGTGCCAGCAGCTGGGGGAGGCAAGAGACCCAGTACTTC. The V call is TRBV7-2, the J call TRBJ2-5, with D possibly TRBD2 on 6 matching bases. The V and J ends lost 4 bases and 2 bases respectively, with 8 bases between them. Looked up from germline, CDR1 is SGHTA and CDR2 is FQGNSA. CDR3 length equals 13 residues.